This paragraph reports one T cell receptor (beta chain). One entry per CDR3 protein results from TCRdb running MiXCR on the 5' RACE reads. The table includes some 45,000 distinct CDR3 sequences, about 28% detected once. This CDR3 contains 14 residues. Trimming pared 5 bases from V and 4 bases from J, leaving 14 bases between. Germline V gene sequence: CDR1 MNHEY, CDR2 SMNVEV (reference sequence). The specimen sequenced was naive CD4+ T cells sorted from blood. Subset: naive CD4+ T cells, CD4+CD45RA+CD25-. The gene calls are TRBV27 and TRBJ1-2; perhaps TRBD1 as D (6 bases). The origin of this receptor is a female donor with breast cancer. The CDR3 protein is CASSLQGNTYGYTF. The CDR3 region has the DNA TGTGCCAGCAGTCTCCAGGGGAATACCTATGGCTACACCTTC.